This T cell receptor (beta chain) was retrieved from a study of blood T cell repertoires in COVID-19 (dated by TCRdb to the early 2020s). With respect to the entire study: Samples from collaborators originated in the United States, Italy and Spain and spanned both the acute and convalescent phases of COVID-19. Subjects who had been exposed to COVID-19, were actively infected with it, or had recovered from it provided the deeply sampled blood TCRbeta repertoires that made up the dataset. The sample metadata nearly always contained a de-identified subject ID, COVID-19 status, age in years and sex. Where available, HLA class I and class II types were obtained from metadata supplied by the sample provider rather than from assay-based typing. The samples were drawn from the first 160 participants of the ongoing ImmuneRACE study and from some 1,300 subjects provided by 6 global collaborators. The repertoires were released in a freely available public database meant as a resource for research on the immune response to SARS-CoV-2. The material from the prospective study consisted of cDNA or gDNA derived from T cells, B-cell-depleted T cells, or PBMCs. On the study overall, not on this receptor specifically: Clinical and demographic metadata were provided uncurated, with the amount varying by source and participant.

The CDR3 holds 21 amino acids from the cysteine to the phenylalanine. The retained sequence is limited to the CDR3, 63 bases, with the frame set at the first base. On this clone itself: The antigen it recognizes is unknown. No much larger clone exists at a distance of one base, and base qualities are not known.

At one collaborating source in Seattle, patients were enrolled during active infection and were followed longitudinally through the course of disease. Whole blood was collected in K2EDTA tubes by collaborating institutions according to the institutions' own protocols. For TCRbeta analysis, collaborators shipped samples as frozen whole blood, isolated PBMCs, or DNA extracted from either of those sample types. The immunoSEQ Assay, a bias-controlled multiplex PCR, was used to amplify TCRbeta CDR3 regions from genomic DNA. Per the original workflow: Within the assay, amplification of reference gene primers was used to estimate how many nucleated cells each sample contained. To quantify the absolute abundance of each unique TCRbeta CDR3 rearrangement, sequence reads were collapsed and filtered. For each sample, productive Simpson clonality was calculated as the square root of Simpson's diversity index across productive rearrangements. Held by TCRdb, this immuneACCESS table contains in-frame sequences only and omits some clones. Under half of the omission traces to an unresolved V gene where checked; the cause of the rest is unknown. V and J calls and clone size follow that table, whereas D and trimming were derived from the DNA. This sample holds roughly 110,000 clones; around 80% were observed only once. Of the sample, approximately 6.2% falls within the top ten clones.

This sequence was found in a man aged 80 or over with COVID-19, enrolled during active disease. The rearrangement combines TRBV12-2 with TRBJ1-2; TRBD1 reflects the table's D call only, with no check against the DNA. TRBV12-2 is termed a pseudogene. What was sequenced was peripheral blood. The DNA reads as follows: TGTGCAAGTCGCTTAAGAATAGACAATGACAGTAACGCCGTTACTAACTATGGCTACACCTTC. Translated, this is CASRLRIDNDSNAVTNYGYTF.